The clone carrying this T cell receptor (beta chain) was detected only once. Its antigen is still unknown. The sample belongs to a study of Ad26.COV2.S vaccination and SARS-CoV-2 variants. Study outcomes and limitations: The breadth of spike-specific CD8+ and CD4+ T cell responses after vaccination was reportedly substantial. Quantification of TCR breadth and depth may have yielded underestimates of total T cell responses. Those who received vaccine or placebo ended up with similar non-spike TCR breadth.

Data came from immunoSEQ multiplex PCR; TCRdb stores just in-frame clones and leaves some out. The sample carries approximately 300,000 clones, roughly 80% recorded once. Treatment of the sample: 15 to 20 received Ad26.COV2.S at low or high dose, single or two shots; roughly 5 received placebo; per-sample allocation not given. Sampling happened 63 days after the first vaccine or placebo injection. Adults aged 18-55 years in Boston included the donor. V lost 0 bases to trimming and J lost 8 bases, with 8 bases between them. Germline CDR1 is MGHRA and CDR2 is YSYEKL. The CDR3 covers 13 residues. Material: peripheral blood, obtained in a trial of Ad26.COV2.S vaccine versus placebo. This TCR was recovered from a person between 18 and 65 years old who received the Ad26.COV2.S COVID-19 vaccine or a placebo. V and J are TRBV4-1 and TRBJ2-1; D ambiguous. CDR3 region: CASSQEPPDEQFF. In DNA form, the CDR3 reads TGCGCCAGCAGCCAAGAGCCCCCCGATGAGCAGTTCTTC.